These 17 T cell receptor beta chains came from one sample sequenced in a study of Ad26.COV2.S vaccination and SARS-CoV-2 variants. Produced via immunoSEQ multiplex PCR; TCRdb's table is partial and in-frame only. The table lists around 340,000 clones, approximately 90% of them singletons. The treatment denotes: about 20 received Ad26.COV2.S at low or high dose, single or two shots; several received placebo; per-sample allocation not given. The study sampled participants on day 63 after the first vaccine or placebo injection. Sequences were derived from peripheral blood, sampled in a trial of Ad26.COV2.S vaccine versus placebo. The source is a person aged 18-60 years who received the Ad26.COV2.S COVID-19 vaccine or a placebo.

On this clone: Other nucleotide sequences in the sample specify the same CDR3. The gene calls are TRBV28 and TRBJ2-7; the match to TRBD2 covers 12 bases. The junction had 4 bases not matched to a gene; V was cut back by 6 bases and J by 1 base. The CDR3 extends over 15 amino acids. Germline lookup yields CDR1 MDHEN and CDR2 SYDVKM. The CDR3 region is CASSPGLAGSYEQYF. CDR3 bases: TGTGCCAGCAGCCCCGGACTAGCGGGGTCCTACGAGCAGTACTTC.

This clone was detected once. The chain has TRBV5-4 and TRBJ1-2; 9 nucleotides match TRBD1. The CDR3 consists of 14 residues. Losses at the gene ends were 5 bases for V and 3 bases for J; bases not matched to a gene: 5. Germline-derived CDR1 and CDR2 are SGHNT and YYREEE (reference sequence). The CDR3 sequence: CASSFGDRDYGYTF. The CDR3 DNA is TGTGCCAGCAGTTTTGGGGACAGGGACTATGGCTACACCTTC.

V is TRBV12-5 and J is TRBJ2-7, with a weak D call TRBD1 (6 bases). The CDR3 consists of 14 residues. V lost 7 bases to trimming and J lost 3 bases, with 16 bases between them. Germline-derived CDR1 and CDR2 are LGHNT and FRNRAP. This CDR3 reads CASAPGQIRYEQYF. The CDR3 region has the DNA TGTGCTAGTGCCCCAGGACAGATTCGCTACGAGCAGTACTTC.

The chain recombines TRBV7-9 with TRBJ1-2; possibly TRBD1 for D (5 bases). With 6 bases removed from V and 4 bases from J, the gap between germline ends came to 15 bases. Germline V gene lookup returns CDR1 SEHNR and CDR2 FQNEAQ (reference sequence). This CDR3 spans 14 amino acids. CDR3 bases: TGTGCCAGCAGATCCATTCAAGACAGCTATGGCTACACCTTC. It yields the protein CASRSIQDSYGYTF.

The rearrangement uses TRBV19 and TRBJ1-1; D is unclear. The CDR3 sequence is 15 residues long. Trimming left V 3 bases short and J 1 base short, with 12 bases between. From germline, CDR1 is LNHDA and CDR2 SQIVND (reference sequence). The CDR3 nucleotides read TGTGCCAGTAGTATGGGTAGGGTGGCGAACACTGAAGCTTTCTTT. Protein sequence: CASSMGRVANTEAFF.

The chain has TRBV19 and TRBJ2-4, with D possibly called TRBD1 or TRBD2 (5 bases each). The CDR3 runs to 13 residues. Germline V lookup: CDR1 LNHDA, CDR2 SQIVND (reference sequence). The V gene lost 6 bases and the J gene lost 6 bases, with 12 bases spanning the gap. The CDR3 region is CASSMDGGNIQYF. The CDR3, as DNA: TGTGCCAGTAGCATGGATGGGGGAAACATTCAGTACTTC.

The CDR3 DNA follows: TGTGCCAGCAGCTTGGGCTCCTTGAACACCGGGGAGCTGTTTTTT. Translation gives CASSLGSLNTGELFF. This chain joins TRBV5-4 and TRBJ2-2; D remains unclear. The V end was cut by 0 bases, the J end by 1 base, with 7 bases between. Germline CDR1 reads SGHNT; CDR2 reads YYREEE (reference sequence). This CDR3 has 15 residues.

This clone was seen only once. V usage is TRBV30 and J usage is TRBJ1-1; D gene unclear. The CDR3 is made up of 14 amino acids. Germline CDR1 is GTSNPN and CDR2 is SVGIG (reference sequence). V was trimmed by 0 bases and J by 4 bases, leaving 12 bases between them. The CDR3 loop reads CAWSVRIGLTEAFF. The CDR3 nucleotides read TGTGCCTGGAGTGTCCGAATTGGCCTCACTGAAGCTTTCTTT.

The chain recombines TRBV30 with TRBJ1-6; D is possibly TRBD1 (5 bases). CDR1 and CDR2 (germline): GTSNPN, SVGIG (reference sequence). This CDR3 comprises 14 residues. The V and J ends lost 5 bases and 9 bases respectively, with 17 bases between them. DNA for the CDR3: TGTGCCTGGCGGGTGCGGGGTAGGGGTTCACCCCTCCACTTT. Translation gives CAWRVRGRGSPLHF.

The chain is built from TRBV29-1 and TRBJ2-7, with D unresolved. V was shortened by 7 bases and J by 1 base, with 8 bases between the two germline ends. Germline CDR1 is SQVTM and CDR2 is ANQGSEA. The CDR3 extends over 11 amino acids. CDR3 region: CSARYSYEQYF. Written as DNA, the CDR3 is TGCAGCGCCCGGTATTCCTACGAGCAGTACTTC.

The gene calls are TRBV5-5 and TRBJ1-4; D gene unclear. The CDR3 length is 15 residues. Germline CDR1 reads SGHKS; CDR2 reads YYEKEE (reference sequence). Trimming shortened V by 0 bases and J by 6 bases, and 12 bases separated the two germline ends. The CDR3: CASSLVAEMDEKLFF. Here the CDR3 DNA reads TGTGCCAGCAGCTTGGTGGCGGAAATGGATGAAAAACTGTTTTTT.

The V and J genes are TRBV7-9 and TRBJ2-5, with TRBD2 matching 9 bases. The V gene's germline CDR1 is SEHNR and CDR2 FQNEAQ (reference sequence). The CDR3 covers 16 residues. With V trimmed by 5 bases and J by 2 bases, 9 bases remained unmatched. DNA for the CDR3: TGTGCCAGCAGCCCGACCGGGACTAGCCTTCAAGAGACCCAGTACTTC. Protein: CASSPTGTSLQETQYF.

The rearrangement joins TRBV11-2 to TRBJ1-6; D is unresolved. V was pared by 1 base and J by 7 bases, with 5 bases between. This CDR3 is 13 amino acids long. The germline V gene has CDR1 SGHAT and CDR2 FQNNGV. The chain's CDR3 is CASSLGRNSPLHF. The CDR3 DNA follows: TGTGCCAGCAGCTTAGGTCGAAATTCACCCCTCCACTTT.

The CDR3 reads CASSQDTGGGGYTF. Here the CDR3 DNA reads TGTGCCAGCAGCCAAGATACGGGGGGCGGTGGCTACACCTTC. The chain is built from TRBV3-1 (or the pseudogene TRBV3-2) and TRBJ1-2; maybe TRBD1 (6 bases). Germline V lookup: CDR1 LGHDT, CDR2 YNNKEL (reference sequence). V dropped 0 bases and J dropped 7 bases, with 12 bases sitting between them. This CDR3 is 14 amino acids long.

This clone was counted a single time. The rearrangement joins TRBV6-5 to TRBJ1-1; D is uncertain. Germline values: CDR1 MNHEY, CDR2 SVGAGI. The germline V and J ends were trimmed by 5 bases and 3 bases, with 16 bases remaining between them. This CDR3 is 15 amino acids long. The CDR3 loop is CASSPRGGQDTEAFF. The DNA of the CDR3 is TGTGCCAGCAGTCCCCGTGGAGGGCAGGACACTGAAGCTTTCTTT.

The V and J genes are TRBV18 and TRBJ2-3; D is unresolved. Trimming shortened V by 3 bases and J by 6 bases, and 7 bases separated the two germline ends. This CDR3 contains 12 residues. Germline CDR1 and CDR2: KGHSH and LQKENI. The CDR3 sequence: CASSPQRDTQYF. As DNA, the CDR3 is TGTGCCAGCTCACCTCAGAGGGATACGCAGTATTTT. Filled out from reference TRBV18 and TRBJ2-3, the complete variable domain reads NAGVMQNPRHLVRRRGQEARLRCSPMKGHSHVYWYRQLPEEGLKFMVYLQKENIIDESGMPKERFSAEFPKEGPSILRIQQVVRGDSAAYFCASSPQRDTQYFGPGTRLTVL.

The rearrangement joins TRBV5-1 to TRBJ1-6; TRBD1 agrees at 10 bases. Germline CDR1 SGHRS, CDR2 YFSETQ. This CDR3 is built from 15 residues. With 2 bases clipped from V and 10 bases from J, the junction kept 6 bases outside the gene matches. CDR3 protein: CASSFGQGVGSPLHF. The DNA for the CDR3 is TGCGCCAGCAGCTTCGGACAGGGGGTTGGGTCACCCCTCCACTTT.